The 32 T cell receptor beta chains reported below all come from one sample, sequenced in a study of CD8 T cells in ankylosing spondylitis. TCRdb passed the 5' RACE reads through MiXCR, listing each CDR3 protein once. The sample has about 230,000 distinct CDR3 sequences; 8% to 10% are singletons. The material sequenced was blood, either unsorted or a sorted T cell fraction (not recorded which). These receptor sequences come from a female donor with ankylosing spondylitis or in good health (not recorded which).

This clonotype showed up many times. The J gene is TRBJ1-1, the V gene TRBV5-1; D is perhaps TRBD1 (5 bases). The CDR3 sequence is 14 residues long. Germline assignment: CDR1 SGHRS and CDR2 YFSETQ. With 0 bases removed from V and 1 base from J, the gap between germline ends came to 7 bases. As DNA, the CDR3 is TGCGCCAGCAGCTTGGGACAGTCGAACACTGAAGCTTTCTTT. As protein: CASSLGQSNTEAFF.

This clonotype was observed at least ten times. V and J are TRBV20-1 and TRBJ2-2; 7 bases align to TRBD2. This CDR3 contains 17 residues. Germline V gene data show CDR1 as DFQATT and CDR2 as SNEGSKA (reference sequence). With 0 bases clipped from V and 5 bases from J, the junction kept 12 bases outside the gene matches. CDR3 residues: CSARDPGLPRETGELFF. The CDR3 nucleotides are TGCAGTGCTAGAGATCCGGGACTACCACGGGAGACCGGGGAGCTGTTTTTT.

As concerns this clonotype: A much larger clone is a single base away; this may be a read error. The J gene is TRBJ1-5, the V gene TRBV12-3 or TRBV12-4; 7 bases agree with TRBD1. The CDR3 extends over 19 amino acids. This CDR3 reads CTSSLRQGGVGFGNQPQHF. In DNA, the CDR3 is TGTACCAGCAGTCTCCGACAGGGAGGGGTTGGTTTTGGCAATCAGCCCCAGCATTTT.

This clonotype was picked up many times. The chain uses TRBV27 and TRBJ2-6, with D perhaps TRBD1 or TRBD2 (6 bases each). The CDR3 has 15 amino acids. Germline V gene data show CDR1 as MNHEY and CDR2 as SMNVEV (reference sequence). Trimming removed 7 bases from V and 0 bases from J, with 10 bases in between. The CDR3 DNA is TGTGCCAGCAAGGGGGGCGACTCTGGGGCCAACGTCCTGACTTTC. Amino acid sequence: CASKGGDSGANVLTF.

The sample holds many counts of this clonotype. This chain uses TRBV29-1 with TRBJ2-2; D not certain. The CDR3 runs to 16 residues. CDR1 and CDR2 (germline): SQVTM, ANQGSEA. V lost 0 bases, J lost 7 bases, and 18 bases lay in between. The CDR3 region has the DNA TGCAGCGTTGAAGATATGGACCCGCAATTGGGCGGGGAGCTGTTTTTT. It is translated as CSVEDMDPQLGGELFF.

As regards this clonotype: A read error is possible here, since a much larger clone lies one base away. The DNA of the CDR3 is TGCAGTGCTAGAGAACAGACCCACGAGCAGTACTTC. Translation gives CSAREQTHEQYF. The chain recombines TRBV20-1 with TRBJ2-7; D is ambiguous. CDR1 DFQATT and CDR2 SNEGSKA come from the germline V gene (reference sequence). The V end lost 0 bases, the J end lost 5 bases, and 8 bases lay between the germline ends. CDR3 length: 12 amino acids.

This clonotype was seen repeatedly, ten times or more. This chain connects TRBV5-1 to TRBJ2-7; the D gene is possibly TRBD2 (5 bases). Trimming removed 0 bases at V and 5 bases at J, with 18 bases between. Germline CDR1 SGHRS, CDR2 YFSETQ. This CDR3 has 16 residues. The chain's CDR3 is CASSLEGRERGHEQYF. The CDR3 nucleotides are TGCGCCAGCAGCTTGGAAGGCCGGGAACGAGGGCACGAGCAGTACTTC. The complete variable domain, with remaining parts taken from reference TRBV5-1 and TRBJ2-7, reads KAGVTQTPRYLIKTRGQQVTLSCSPISGHRSVSWYQQTPGQGLQFLFEYFSETQRNKGNFPGRFSGRQFSNSRSEMNVSTLELGDSALYLCASSLEGRERGHEQYFGPGTRLTVT.

The rearrangement links TRBV5-4 to TRBJ2-1, with 11 positions matching TRBD2. V was clipped by 0 bases and J by 9 bases; unmatched bases: 8. Germline-derived CDR1 and CDR2 are SGHNT and YYREEE (reference sequence). The CDR3 is 16 amino acids. The CDR3 nucleotides read TGTGCCAGCAGCTTGGATGCACTAGCGGGAGTAGGTGAGCAGTTCTTC. As protein: CASSLDALAGVGEQFF.

This clonotype was counted at least ten times. The chain combines TRBV18 with TRBJ2-3; perhaps TRBD1 as D (5 bases). Trimming took 3 bases from V and 0 from J, leaving 10 bases between them. This CDR3 region has 15 residues. The germline V gene encodes CDR1 KGHSH and CDR2 LQKENI. The chain's CDR3 is CASSPGQPSTDTQYF. The CDR3 DNA follows: TGTGCCAGCTCACCGGGGCAACCAAGCACAGATACGCAGTATTTT.

In its sample, this clonotype was seen many times. V is TRBV7-2 and J is TRBJ2-5; D perhaps matches TRBD1 (5 bases). Trimming stripped 5 bases from V and 2 bases from J, with 9 bases between. This CDR3 contains 13 residues. Germline V gene lookup returns CDR1 SGHTA and CDR2 FQGNSA. The CDR3 sequence: CASSRQIQETQYF. The DNA for the CDR3 is TGTGCCAGCAGCCGACAGATACAAGAGACCCAGTACTTC.

This clonotype was observed a few times. V is TRBV28 and J is TRBJ2-3; D perhaps matches TRBD2 (6 bases). V lost 4 bases, J lost 0 bases, and 8 bases lay in between. In germline, CDR1 is MDHEN, CDR2 SYDVKM. This CDR3 region has 14 residues. CDR3 nucleotide sequence: TGTGCCAGCAGTTCGGGGGACAGCACAGATACGCAGTATTTT. This translates into CASSSGDSTDTQYF.

This clonotype was observed at least ten times. The gene calls are TRBV7-3 and TRBJ2-2; D gene ambiguous. This CDR3 has 15 amino acids. From germline, CDR1 is SGHTA and CDR2 FQGTGA. The V and J ends lost 7 bases and 2 bases respectively, with 14 bases between them. The CDR3 loop reads CASKLGSGNTGELFF. As DNA, the CDR3 is TGTGCCAGCAAATTGGGATCCGGCAACACCGGGGAGCTGTTTTTT.

This clonotype showed up many times. The chain recombines TRBV4-3 with TRBJ2-1, with 11 bases fitting TRBD2. Germline V CDR1 and CDR2: LGHNA, YSLEER. V trimming: 0 bases; J trimming: 7 bases; junction bases outside the gene matches: 2. The CDR3 covers 15 residues. The CDR3: CASSQEASGRNEQFF. The DNA for the CDR3 is TGCGCCAGCAGCCAAGAGGCTAGCGGGAGGAATGAGCAGTTCTTC.

A remark on this clonotype: This sequence may be a read error, since a much larger clone differs from it by one base. The genes are TRBV6-1 and TRBJ2-3; 7 bases map to TRBD1. From germline, CDR1 is MNHNS and CDR2 SASEGT. The CDR3 is made up of 14 amino acids. The CDR3 DNA reads as TGTGCCGGCAGGCGGACAGGATACCAAGATACGCAGTATTTT. It yields the protein CAGRRTGYQDTQYF.

There are many counts of this clonotype. The CDR3 region has the DNA TGTGCCAGCAGCCAAGGACAGGGGATAGGGGAGCAGTACTTC. Its protein is CASSQGQGIGEQYF. The J gene is TRBJ2-7, the V gene TRBV3-1; 8 bases map to TRBD1. The CDR3 runs to 14 residues. V lost 1 base and J lost 7; bases outside the gene matches: 6. Germline lookup yields CDR1 LGHDT and CDR2 YNNKEL (reference sequence).

At least ten counts were recorded for this clonotype. The V and J genes are TRBV4-3 and TRBJ1-5, with no clear D. CDR1 is LGHNA, CDR2 YSLEER, per germline. V lost 0 bases, J lost 0 bases, and 9 bases lay in between. The CDR3 has 16 amino acids. In DNA form, the CDR3 reads TGCGCCAGCAGCCAAGACTCCCATTATAGCAATCAGCCCCAGCATTTT. This encodes CASSQDSHYSNQPQHF.

This clonotype was observed at least ten times. The junction and the germline gene differ at one end; a read error may be behind it. The chain has TRBV12-3 or TRBV12-4 and TRBJ2-1; D unclear. The CDR3 totals 9 residues. CDR3 nucleotides: TGTGCCAGCAGTTTTGCTGGGCCCTTT. Protein: CASSFAGPF.

This clonotype was counted at least ten times. The chain couples TRBV20-1 to TRBJ2-3, with a possible D match to TRBD2 (6 bases). The CDR3 is 13 residues long. Germline V gives CDR1 DFQATT, CDR2 SNEGSKA (reference sequence). V gave up 6 bases and J gave up 0 bases, with 10 bases separating them. The CDR3 DNA follows: TGCAGTGCCCCGACTAGTAGCACAGATACGCAGTATTTT. This gives the protein CSAPTSSTDTQYF.

This clonotype was counted at least ten times. The rearrangement uses TRBV6-2 or TRBV6-3 and TRBJ1-1; TRBD1 might be the D (6 bases). Germline V gives CDR1 MNHEY, CDR2 SVGEGT. The CDR3 has 14 residues. Trimming took 7 bases from V and 8 from J, leaving 20 bases between them. The CDR3 protein is CASTFRAGEWEAFF. The CDR3 region has the DNA TGTGCCAGCACTTTCCGAGCAGGGGAGTGGGAAGCTTTCTTT.

This clonotype was seen at least ten times. V gene TRBV7-9 combines with J gene TRBJ1-2; tentative D call: TRBD1 (5 bases). V was cut by 8 bases and J by 6 bases, with 16 bases left in between. Looked up from germline, CDR1 is SEHNR and CDR2 is FQNEAQ (reference sequence). The length of the CDR3 is 13 residues. Written as DNA, the CDR3 is TGTGCCAGCTCGACCAGCAGGGTTGATGGCTACACCTTC. Its translation is CASSTSRVDGYTF.

This clonotype occurred many times. The gene calls are TRBV20-1 and TRBJ2-3, with 14 bases matching TRBD2. Trimming at V came to 3 bases and at J to 3 bases, leaving 20 bases not matched to a gene. Germline values: CDR1 DFQATT, CDR2 SNEGSKA (reference sequence). The CDR3 runs to 21 residues. This CDR3 is CSARGTPGTSGRMVTTDTQYF. CDR3 coding DNA: TGCAGTGCTAGGGGTACCCCCGGGACTAGCGGGAGAATGGTTACTACAGATACGCAGTATTTT.

This clonotype was detected ten times or more. The chain has TRBV12-3 or TRBV12-4 and TRBJ2-1; maybe TRBD1 (5 bases). CDR3 length: 16 amino acids. Trimming removed 2 bases at V and 5 bases at J, with 16 bases between. The CDR3 DNA sequence: TGTGCCAGCAGTTTAAGAAGCCAGGGTAACGACAATGAGCAGTTCTTC. Amino acid sequence: CASSLRSQGNDNEQFF.

This clonotype was seen at least ten times. The chain joins TRBV7-2 to TRBJ1-1; D might be TRBD1 (5 bases). CDR3 length equals 13 residues. Germline-derived CDR1 and CDR2 are SGHTA and FQGNSA. Deletions cut 5 bases from V and 4 bases from J, with 11 bases between. CDR3: CASSASGGTEAFF. CDR3 nucleotide sequence: TGTGCCAGCAGCGCAAGTGGGGGCACTGAAGCTTTCTTT.

This clonotype was observed many times. The rearrangement joins TRBV12-3 or TRBV12-4 to TRBJ1-1; TRBD1 agrees at 8 bases. J gave up 8 bases and V 7 bases, and 9 bases lay outside the gene matches. The length of the CDR3 is 13 residues. The CDR3 is CASIPEGTGEAFF. Here the CDR3 DNA reads TGTGCCAGCATCCCTGAGGGGACAGGCGAAGCTTTCTTT.

This clonotype was detected ten times or more. The gene calls are TRBV29-1 and TRBJ2-3, with TRBD1 matching over 12 bases. CDR3 size: 17 residues. V lost 6 bases, J lost 5 bases, and 15 bases stayed unmatched. Germline V lookup: CDR1 SQVTM, CDR2 ANQGSEA. CDR3 protein: CSVPKLPGTGGRDTQYF. The CDR3 DNA follows: TGCAGCGTCCCAAAGCTACCCGGGACAGGGGGCAGAGATACGCAGTATTTT.

This clonotype showed up many times. V usage is TRBV20-1 and J usage is TRBJ2-7; 10 bases fit TRBD2. CDR3 length: 15 amino acids. Germline CDR1 and CDR2: DFQATT and SNEGSKA (reference sequence). V lost 6 bases, J lost 2 bases, and 10 bases stayed unmatched. CDR3 bases: TGCAGTGCCCCCCGGCAGGGACTAGCGACCTACGAGCAGTACTTC. Translated, it gives CSAPRQGLATYEQYF.

This clonotype was counted many times. This rearrangement joins TRBV7-6 to TRBJ1-3, with no clear D. The CDR3 spans 13 residues. Germline CDR1 reads SGHVS; CDR2 reads FNYEAQ. Trimming removed 0 bases at V and 0 bases at J, with 0 bases between. Here the CDR3 DNA reads TGTGCCAGCAGCTTAGCCTCTGGAAACACCATATATTTT. Amino acid sequence: CASSLASGNTIYF.

This clonotype was picked up many times. The V and J genes are TRBV20-1 and TRBJ1-2; D is uncertain. V was clipped by 4 bases and J by 0 bases, with 3 bases between them. The CDR3 has 11 amino acids. Germline lookup yields CDR1 DFQATT and CDR2 SNEGSKA (reference sequence). This CDR3 reads CSATSNYGYTF. In DNA form, the CDR3 reads TGCAGTGCTACCTCTAACTATGGCTACACCTTC.

The sample holds many counts of this clonotype. The chain uses TRBV7-2 and TRBJ2-1; 10 nucleotides match TRBD2. Germline V gene lookup returns CDR1 SGHTA and CDR2 FQGNSA. Trimming at V came to 2 bases and at J to 4 bases, leaving 5 bases not matched to a gene. This CDR3 is built from 16 residues. DNA for the CDR3: TGTGCCAGCAGCTTACGAGCGGGAGGGGGTTACAATGAGCAGTTCTTC. Translating gives CASSLRAGGGYNEQFF.

This clonotype showed up many times. This chain links TRBV25-1 with TRBJ2-1, with 11 bases aligning to TRBD2. In germline, CDR1 is MGHDK, CDR2 SYGVNS. V gave up 7 bases and J gave up 9 bases; unmatched junction bases: 5. The CDR3 length is 13 residues. The CDR3 reads CASKASGRSEQFF. The CDR3 DNA is TGTGCCAGCAAGGCTAGCGGGAGGAGTGAGCAGTTCTTC.

This clonotype showed up many times. V is TRBV6-1 and J is TRBJ2-1, with 9 bases identical to TRBD1. From germline, CDR1 is MNHNS and CDR2 SASEGT. The CDR3 is made up of 14 amino acids. Trimming took 5 bases from V and 4 from J; bases not matched to a gene: 3. The CDR3 loop is CASSRTGEYNEQFF. CDR3 DNA sequence: TGTGCCAGCAGTAGGACAGGGGAGTACAATGAGCAGTTCTTC.

This clonotype was found many times. The chain has TRBV20-1 and TRBJ2-7; D unresolved. The CDR3 is made up of 11 amino acids. Trimming removed 1 base from V and 3 bases from J, with 4 bases in between. CDR1 and CDR2 (germline): DFQATT, SNEGSKA (reference sequence). Written as DNA, the CDR3 is TGCAGTGCTAGAGGGGACTACGAGCAGTACTTC. Translation: CSARGDYEQYF.